This is a list of T cell receptor beta chains from one sample in a study of Ad26.COV2.S vaccination and SARS-CoV-2 variants. The table came from immunoSEQ multiplex PCR; TCRdb's copy has only in-frame clones and leaves some out. The sample consists of around 450,000 clones, over 75% of them appearing once. The sample consisted of peripheral blood, taken in a trial of Ad26.COV2.S vaccine versus placebo. The receptors were gathered from a person aged 18-65 years who received the Ad26.COV2.S COVID-19 vaccine or a placebo. Each CDR3 is given with its conserved first and last residue. A D gene is named only where the DNA matches it firmly. Not all rows give a size; the values are once, few, many and, for expanded clones, a class.

abundance,v_gene,d_gene,j_gene,CDR3aa,CDR3nt
.,TRBV27,TRBD1,TRBJ2-1,CASSFNRGNEQFF,TGTGCCAGCAGTTTTAACAGGGGAAATGAGCAGTTCTTC
.,TRBV6-5,.,TRBJ1-1,CASSYSGPRTEAFF,TGTGCCAGCAGTTACTCCGGGCCGCGGACTGAAGCTTTCTTT
.,TRBV19,TRBD1,TRBJ2-5,CASSPGQGRPETQYF,TGTGCCAGTAGCCCGGGACAGGGCCGACCCGAGACCCAGTACTTC
.,TRBV6-5,.,TRBJ2-3,CASSYGRSTDTQYF,TGTGCCAGCAGTTACGGCAGAAGCACAGATACGCAGTATTTT
.,TRBV11-2,.,TRBJ2-7,CASSLARAVKNYEQYF,TGTGCCAGCAGCTTAGCCCGCGCGGTCAAAAACTACGAGCAGTACTTC
once,TRBV20-1,.,TRBJ2-3,CSASPAARPEGVDTQYF,TGCAGTGCTAGTCCGGCGGCCAGGCCGGAGGGGGTAGATACGCAGTATTTT
.,TRBV2,.,TRBJ1-5,CASSRDTGGGQPQHF,TGTGCCAGCAGTAGGGACACCGGGGGGGGGCAGCCCCAGCATTTT
.,TRBV10-3,TRBD2,TRBJ2-1,CAISEAGGSRNEQFF,TGTGCCATCAGTGAGGCAGGCGGGAGTAGGAATGAGCAGTTCTTC
.,TRBV7-9,.,TRBJ1-4,CASSLEDGELFF,TGTGCCAGCAGCTTAGAAGACGGAGAACTGTTTTTT
.,TRBV30,.,TRBJ2-4,CAWGNGGKNIQYF,TGTGCCTGGGGTAACGGGGGTAAGAACATTCAGTACTTC
.,TRBV28,.,TRBJ2-1,CASGRLVQFF,TGTGCCAGCGGTCGGCTAGTTCAGTTCTTC
.,TRBV24-1,.,TRBJ2-3,CATSAVTDTQYF,TGTGCCACCAGTGCGGTAACAGATACGCAGTATTTT
.,TRBV6-5,TRBD1,TRBJ2-7,CASSKPGQGHEQYF,TGTGCCAGCAGTAAGCCGGGACAGGGGCATGAGCAGTACTTC
few,TRBV7-2,.,TRBJ1-2,CASSSPRGYGYTF,TGTGCCAGCAGCTCGCCCAGGGGCTATGGCTACACCTTC
.,TRBV6-6,.,TRBJ1-2,CASSYRQEDYGYTF,TGTGCCAGCAGTTACAGGCAGGAGGACTATGGCTACACCTTC
.,TRBV13,.,TRBJ2-3,CASSYRVDTQYF,TGTGCCAGCAGCTATAGAGTCGATACGCAGTATTTT